This TCR beta chain was captured by sequencing in a study of T cell responses to AZD1222 COVID-19 vaccine. For the study at large: Pooled together were second doses at about 4 or about 12 weeks.

Germline V gene data show CDR1 as LNHDA and CDR2 as SQIVND (reference sequence). This CDR3 has 14 amino acids. Trimming left V 8 bases short and J 6 bases short, with 17 bases between. Some clones are missing from TCRdb's copy, which holds only in-frame ones; the method was immunoSEQ multiplex PCR. The sample lists roughly 150,000 clones; 80% to 90% were seen once. Notes on this clone: Antigen specificity is unknown.

Broader study findings: Of spike-specific TCRs, nearly half reportedly target regions left unmutated in variants. Clonal diversity may have been underestimated, and the donors were mostly white British, with more females than males.

This chain links TRBV19 with TRBJ1-5; D is perhaps TRBD1 (6 bases). This receptor was taken from an adult in good health. Sample: peripheral blood, taken on day 0 of AZD1222 vaccination. The CDR3 here is CASRHREYSQPQHF. In DNA, the CDR3 is TGTGCCAGTCGGCACAGGGAGTATAGTCAGCCCCAGCATTTT.